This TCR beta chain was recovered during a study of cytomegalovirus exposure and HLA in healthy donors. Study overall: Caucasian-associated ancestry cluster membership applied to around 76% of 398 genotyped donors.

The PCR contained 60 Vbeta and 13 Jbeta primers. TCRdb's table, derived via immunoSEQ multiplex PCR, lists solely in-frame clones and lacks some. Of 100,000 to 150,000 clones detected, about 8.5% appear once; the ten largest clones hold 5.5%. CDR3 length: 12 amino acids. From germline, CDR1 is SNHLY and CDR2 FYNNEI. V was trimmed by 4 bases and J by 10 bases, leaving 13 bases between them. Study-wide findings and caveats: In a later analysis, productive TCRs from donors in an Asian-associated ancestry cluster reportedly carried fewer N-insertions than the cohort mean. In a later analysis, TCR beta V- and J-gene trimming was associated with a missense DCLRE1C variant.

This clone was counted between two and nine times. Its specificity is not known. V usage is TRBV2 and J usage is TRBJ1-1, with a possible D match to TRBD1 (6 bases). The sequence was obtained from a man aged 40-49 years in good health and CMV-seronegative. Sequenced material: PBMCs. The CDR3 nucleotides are TGTGCCAGCAGTGTTGGGGGCCGCGGAGCTTTCTTT. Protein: CASSVGGRGAFF.